The clone carrying this TCR beta chain has a count of ten or more. Its antigen is not known. TCRdb re-analysed the reads in MiXCR, keeping a single row per CDR3 protein. Of 250,000 to 300,000 distinct CDR3 sequences listed, about 25% are singletons. This specimen comes from a study of T cell repertoires in cytomegalovirus infection. At the level of the study: Indicated by public TCR beta signatures were CMV infection and matching HLA type. Study-level findings and limits: Cumulative public TCR beta family frequency identified carriers of CMV plus the relevant HLA.

From germline, CDR1 is SGHTA and CDR2 FQGNSA. The CDR3 is 14 residues long. V was pared by 5 bases and J by 0 bases, with 9 bases between. V gene TRBV7-2 combines with J gene TRBJ2-3; D is possibly TRBD1 (6 bases). The TCR comes from a human donor in good health (CMV status not recorded). Some clones in this sample may be carry-over from other donors' samples. Sequencing was performed on PBMCs. This CDR3 is CASSQDRSTDTQYF. CDR3 DNA sequence: TGTGCCAGCAGCCAAGACAGGAGCACAGATACGCAGTATTTT.